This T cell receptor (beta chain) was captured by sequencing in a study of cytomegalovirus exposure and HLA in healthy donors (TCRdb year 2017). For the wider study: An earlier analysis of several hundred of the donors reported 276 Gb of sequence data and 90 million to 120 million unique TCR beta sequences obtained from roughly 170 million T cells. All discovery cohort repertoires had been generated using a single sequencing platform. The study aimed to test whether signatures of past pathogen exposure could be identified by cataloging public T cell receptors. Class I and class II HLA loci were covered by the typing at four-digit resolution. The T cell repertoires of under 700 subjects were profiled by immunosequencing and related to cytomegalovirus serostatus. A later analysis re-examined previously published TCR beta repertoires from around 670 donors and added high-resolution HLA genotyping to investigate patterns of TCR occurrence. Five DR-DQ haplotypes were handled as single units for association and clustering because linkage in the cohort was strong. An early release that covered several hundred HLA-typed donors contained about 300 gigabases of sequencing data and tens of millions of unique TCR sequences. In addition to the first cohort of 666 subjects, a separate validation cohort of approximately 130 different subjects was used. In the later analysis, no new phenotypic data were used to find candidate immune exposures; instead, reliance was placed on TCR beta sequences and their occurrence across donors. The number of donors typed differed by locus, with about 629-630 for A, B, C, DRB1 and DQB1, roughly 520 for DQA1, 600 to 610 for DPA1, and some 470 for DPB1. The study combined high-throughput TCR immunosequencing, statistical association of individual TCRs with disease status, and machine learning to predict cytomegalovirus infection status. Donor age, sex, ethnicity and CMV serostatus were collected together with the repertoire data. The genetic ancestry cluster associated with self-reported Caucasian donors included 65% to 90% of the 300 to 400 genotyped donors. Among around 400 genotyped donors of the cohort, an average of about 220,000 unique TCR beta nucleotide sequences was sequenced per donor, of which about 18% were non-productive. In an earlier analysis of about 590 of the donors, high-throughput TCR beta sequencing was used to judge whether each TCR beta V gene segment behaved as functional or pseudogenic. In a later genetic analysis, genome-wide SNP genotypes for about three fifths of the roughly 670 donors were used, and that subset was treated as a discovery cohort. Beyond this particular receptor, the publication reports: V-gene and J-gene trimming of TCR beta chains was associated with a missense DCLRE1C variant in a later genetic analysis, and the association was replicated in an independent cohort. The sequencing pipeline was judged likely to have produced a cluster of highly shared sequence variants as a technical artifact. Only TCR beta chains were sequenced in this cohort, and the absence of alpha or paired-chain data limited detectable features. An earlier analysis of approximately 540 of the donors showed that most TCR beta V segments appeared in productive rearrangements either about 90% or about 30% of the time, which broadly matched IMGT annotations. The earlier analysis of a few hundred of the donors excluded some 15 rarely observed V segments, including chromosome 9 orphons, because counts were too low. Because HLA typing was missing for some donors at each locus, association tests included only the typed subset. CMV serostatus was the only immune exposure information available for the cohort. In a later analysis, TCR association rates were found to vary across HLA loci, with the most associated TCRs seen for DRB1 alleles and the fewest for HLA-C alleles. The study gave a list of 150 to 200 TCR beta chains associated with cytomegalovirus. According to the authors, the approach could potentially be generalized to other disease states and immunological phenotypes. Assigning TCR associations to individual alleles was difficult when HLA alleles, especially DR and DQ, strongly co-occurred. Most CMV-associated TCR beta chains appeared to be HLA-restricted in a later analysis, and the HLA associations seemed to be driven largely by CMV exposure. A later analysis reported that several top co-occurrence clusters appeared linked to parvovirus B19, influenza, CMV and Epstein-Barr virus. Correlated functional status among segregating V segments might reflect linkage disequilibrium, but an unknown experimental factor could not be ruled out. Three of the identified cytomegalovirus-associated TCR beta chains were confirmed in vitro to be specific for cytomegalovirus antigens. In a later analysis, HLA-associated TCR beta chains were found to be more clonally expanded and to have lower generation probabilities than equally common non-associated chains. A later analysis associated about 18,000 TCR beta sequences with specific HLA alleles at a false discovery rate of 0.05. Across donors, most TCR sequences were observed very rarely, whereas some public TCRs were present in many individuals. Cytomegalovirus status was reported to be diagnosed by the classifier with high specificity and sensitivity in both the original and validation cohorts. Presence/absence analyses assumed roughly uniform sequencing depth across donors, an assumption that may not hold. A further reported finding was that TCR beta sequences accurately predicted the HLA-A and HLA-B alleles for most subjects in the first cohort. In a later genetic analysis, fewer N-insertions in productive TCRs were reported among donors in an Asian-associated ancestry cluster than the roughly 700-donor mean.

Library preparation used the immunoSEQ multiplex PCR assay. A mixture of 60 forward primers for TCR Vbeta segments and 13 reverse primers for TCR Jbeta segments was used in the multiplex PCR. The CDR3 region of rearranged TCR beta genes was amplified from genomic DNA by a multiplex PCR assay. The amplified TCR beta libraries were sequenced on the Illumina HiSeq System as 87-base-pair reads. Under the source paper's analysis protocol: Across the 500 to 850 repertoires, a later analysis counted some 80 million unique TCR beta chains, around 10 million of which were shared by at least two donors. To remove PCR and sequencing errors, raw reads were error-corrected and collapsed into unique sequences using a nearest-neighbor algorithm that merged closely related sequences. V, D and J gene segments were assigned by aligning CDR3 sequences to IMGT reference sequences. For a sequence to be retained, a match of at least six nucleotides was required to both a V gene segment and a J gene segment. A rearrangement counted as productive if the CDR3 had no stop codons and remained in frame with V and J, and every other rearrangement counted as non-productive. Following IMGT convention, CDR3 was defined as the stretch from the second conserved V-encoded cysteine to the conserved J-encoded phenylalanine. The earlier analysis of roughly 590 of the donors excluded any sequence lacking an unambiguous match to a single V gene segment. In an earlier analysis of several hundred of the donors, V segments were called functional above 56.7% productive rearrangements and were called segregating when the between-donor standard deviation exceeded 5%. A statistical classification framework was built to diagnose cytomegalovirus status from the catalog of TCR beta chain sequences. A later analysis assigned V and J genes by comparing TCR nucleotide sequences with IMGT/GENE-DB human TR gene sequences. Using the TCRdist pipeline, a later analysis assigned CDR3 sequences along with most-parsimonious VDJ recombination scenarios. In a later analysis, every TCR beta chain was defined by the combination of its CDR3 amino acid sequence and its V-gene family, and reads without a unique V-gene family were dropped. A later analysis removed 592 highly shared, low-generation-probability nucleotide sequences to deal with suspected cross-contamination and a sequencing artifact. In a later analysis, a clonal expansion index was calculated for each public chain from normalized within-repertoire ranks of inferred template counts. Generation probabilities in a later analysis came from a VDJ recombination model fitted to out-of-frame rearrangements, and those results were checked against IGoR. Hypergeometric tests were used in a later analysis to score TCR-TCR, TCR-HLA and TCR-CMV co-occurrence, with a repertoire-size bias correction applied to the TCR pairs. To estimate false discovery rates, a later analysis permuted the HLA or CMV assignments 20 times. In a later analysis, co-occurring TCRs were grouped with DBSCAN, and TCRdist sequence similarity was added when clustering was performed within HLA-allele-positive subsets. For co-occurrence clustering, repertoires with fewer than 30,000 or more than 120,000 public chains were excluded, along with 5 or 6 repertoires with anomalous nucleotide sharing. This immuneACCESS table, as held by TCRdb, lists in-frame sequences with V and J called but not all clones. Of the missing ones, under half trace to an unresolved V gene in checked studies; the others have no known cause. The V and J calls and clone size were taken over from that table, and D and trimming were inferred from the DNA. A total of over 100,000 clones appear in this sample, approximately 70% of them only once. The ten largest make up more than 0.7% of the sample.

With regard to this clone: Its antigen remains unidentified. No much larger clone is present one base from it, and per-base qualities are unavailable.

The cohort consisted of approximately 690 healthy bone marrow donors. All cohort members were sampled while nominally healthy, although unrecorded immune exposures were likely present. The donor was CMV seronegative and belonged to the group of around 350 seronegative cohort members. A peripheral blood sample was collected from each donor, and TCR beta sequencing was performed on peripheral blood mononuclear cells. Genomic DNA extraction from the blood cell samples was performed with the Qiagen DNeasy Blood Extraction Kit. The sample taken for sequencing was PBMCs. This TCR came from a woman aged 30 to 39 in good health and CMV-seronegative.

The base sequence is TGTGCCAGCTCACTACCGGCGGGTGAAAAACTGTTTTTT. Translated, it reads CASSLPAGEKLFF. The V and J genes are TRBV18 and TRBJ1-4; confidence is insufficient to name the D gene. CDR1 and CDR2 were assigned from the germline V gene as KGHSH and LQKENI. V and J lose 4 bases and 7 bases, and a span of 10 bases separates them. The CDR3, from cysteine to phenylalanine, totals 13 residues. Only CDR3 DNA remains: 39 bases, in frame from the first base. The CDR3, completed at both ends by the reference TRBV18 and TRBJ1-4 genes, gives the full variable domain NAGVMQNPRHLVRRRGQEARLRCSPMKGHSHVYWYRQLPEEGLKFMVYLQKENIIDESGMPKERFSAEFPKEGPSILRIQQVVRGDSAAYFCASSLPAGEKLFFGSGTQLSVL.